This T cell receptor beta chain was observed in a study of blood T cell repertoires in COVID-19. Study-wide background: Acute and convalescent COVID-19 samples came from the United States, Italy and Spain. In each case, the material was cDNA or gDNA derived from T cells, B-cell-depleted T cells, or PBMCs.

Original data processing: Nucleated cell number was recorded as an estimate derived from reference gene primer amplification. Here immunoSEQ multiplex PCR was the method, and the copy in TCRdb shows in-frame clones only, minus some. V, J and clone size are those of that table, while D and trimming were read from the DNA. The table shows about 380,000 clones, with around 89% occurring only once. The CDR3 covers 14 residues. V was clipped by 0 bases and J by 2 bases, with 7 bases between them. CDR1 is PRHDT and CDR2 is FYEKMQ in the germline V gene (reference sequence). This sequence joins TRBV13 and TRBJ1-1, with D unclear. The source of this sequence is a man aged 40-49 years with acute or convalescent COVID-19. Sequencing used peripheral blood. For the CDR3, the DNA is TGTGCCAGCAGCTTAGGAGAGTTAAACACTGAAGCTTTCTTT. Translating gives CASSLGELNTEAFF. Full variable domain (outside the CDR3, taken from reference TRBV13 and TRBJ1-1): AAGVIQSPRHLIKEKRETATLKCYPIPRHDTVYWYQQGPGQDPQFLISFYEKMQSDKGSIPDRFSAQQFSDYHSELNMSSLELGDSALYFCASSLGELNTEAFFGQGTRLTVV.